One and the same sample provided the 6 T cell receptor beta chains below, sequenced in a study of OX40 agonist ivuxolimab in advanced cancers. Sequencing was performed with immunoSEQ multiplex PCR; in TCRdb, only in-frame clones are kept and a portion is missing. The data hold about 76,000 clones, with around 90% observed a single time. The starting material was CD4+ or CD8+ T cells sorted from blood, obtained in a trial of the OX40 agonist ivuxolimab. The receptors come from an adult with an advanced solid tumor such as melanoma, head and neck, liver or kidney cancer.

This rearrangement joins TRBV7-3 to TRBJ2-3, with unresolved D. CDR3 length: 14 residues. Trimming cost V 3 bases and J 4 bases, with 11 bases left between them. Germline V gene sequence: CDR1 SGHTA, CDR2 FQGTGA. As DNA, the CDR3 is TGTGCCAGCAGCTTGGGTCCAGACCCAGATACGCAGTATTTT. This gives the protein CASSLGPDPDTQYF.

The CDR3 here is CAISESPGEGTEAFF. CDR3 nucleotides: TGTGCCATCAGTGAGTCGCCCGGGGAGGGAACTGAAGCTTTCTTT. V and J are TRBV10-3 and TRBJ1-1, with D unclear. The CDR3 covers 15 residues. Germline V gene sequence: CDR1 ENHRY, CDR2 SYGVKD. The V end lost 0 bases, the J end lost 5 bases, and 13 bases lay between the germline ends.

The genes are TRBV5-1 and TRBJ2-7; possible D gene TRBD2, 6 bases. Germline V gene data show CDR1 as SGHRS and CDR2 as YFSETQ. The V end was cut by 3 bases, the J end by 2 bases, with 15 bases between. This CDR3 contains 15 residues. The CDR3 here is CASSSGTFGTYEQYF. CDR3 nucleotide sequence: TGCGCCAGCAGCTCCGGGACTTTCGGGACCTACGAGCAGTACTTC.

This chain joins TRBV28 and TRBJ2-1; 12 bases fit TRBD2. The CDR3 consists of 15 residues. Germline lookup yields CDR1 MDHEN and CDR2 SYDVKM. Trimming at V came to 2 bases and at J to 7 bases, leaving 3 bases not matched to a gene. CDR3 loop: CASSLASGGVNEQFF. The CDR3 DNA sequence: TGTGCCAGCAGTTTAGCTAGCGGGGGGGTAAATGAGCAGTTCTTC.

The rearrangement joins TRBV6-1 to TRBJ1-2; tentative D call: TRBD1 (6 bases). This CDR3 spans 13 amino acids. Germline V gene data show CDR1 as MNHNS and CDR2 as SASEGT. With 7 bases removed from V and 3 bases from J, the gap between germline ends came to 12 bases. Here the CDR3 DNA reads TGTGCCAGCACCATGACAGGACACTATGGCTACACCTTC. Protein product: CASTMTGHYGYTF.

The chain joins TRBV18 to TRBJ1-1, with TRBD1 matching 7 bases. The trim removed 6 bases at V and 7 bases at J, leaving 5 bases unmatched. The CDR3 has 12 residues. Germline V gene data show CDR1 as KGHSH and CDR2 as LQKENI. The CDR3 sequence: CASSDRVIEAFF. DNA of the CDR3: TGTGCCAGCTCTGACAGGGTAATTGAAGCTTTCTTT.